These 18 T cell receptor beta chains were all obtained from the same sample, sequenced in a study of blood T cells in healthy people across ages. Then a second PCR, running about 6 to 11 cycles, was carried out with a sample-barcoded 5' primer and a J-beta primer mix. A single record per CDR3 protein comes from TCRdb applying MiXCR to the 5' RACE reads. The table includes 700,000 or so distinct CDR3 sequences, 40% to 45% detected once. Sequenced: blood. Source of these receptors: an elderly man in good health.

This clonotype was counted a few times. The V and J genes are TRBV6-2 or TRBV6-3 and TRBJ2-4; D unresolved. Germline-derived CDR1 and CDR2 are MNHEY and SVGEGT. V lost 2 bases to trimming and J lost 13 bases, with 15 bases between them. CDR3 length: 13 residues. The DNA for the CDR3 is TGTGCCAGCAGTTACCTCGCCCTTGGAGAGCAGTACTTC. Amino acids: CASSYLALGEQYF.

The genes are TRBV20-1 and TRBJ1-2; 8 bases are a match to TRBD1. Germline-derived CDR1 and CDR2 are DFQATT and SNEGSKA (reference sequence). CDR3 length: 12 residues. The V segment lost 6 bases and the J segment 4 bases; nucleotides outside the gene matches: 4. CDR3 loop: CSAQGDFYGYTF. The CDR3 coding sequence is TGCAGTGCACAGGGGGATTTCTATGGCTACACCTTC.

This clonotype was detected a few times. CDR3 protein: CAISVTLGTHNNEQFF. CDR3 bases: TGTGCCATCAGTGTAACCCTCGGGACCCACAACAATGAGCAGTTCTTC. The chain joins TRBV10-3 to TRBJ2-1; D may be TRBD1 or TRBD2 (5 bases each). The CDR3 extends over 16 amino acids. V lost 4 bases to trimming and J lost 5 bases, with 18 bases between them. The germline V gene encodes CDR1 ENHRY and CDR2 SYGVKD.

This clonotype has only a few counts. The V and J genes are TRBV29-1 and TRBJ1-1, with D perhaps TRBD1 (6 bases). Germline CDR1 SQVTM, CDR2 ANQGSEA. The V end lost 2 bases, the J end lost 4 bases, and 11 bases lay between the germline ends. The length of the CDR3 is 13 residues. CDR3 DNA sequence: TGCAGCGTTGAAAGGCTGGGGGCCACTGAAGCTTTCTTT. Translating it yields CSVERLGATEAFF.

This chain joins TRBV24-1 and TRBJ2-1; 11 nucleotides line up with TRBD1. The ends lost 5 bases at V and 6 bases at J; junction bases unmatched: 8. CDR3 size: 16 residues. CDR1 is KGHDR, CDR2 SFDVKD, per germline. The CDR3 DNA reads TGTGCCACCAGTGGGGCCGGGACAGGGGGGCGCAATGAGCAGTTCTTC. This codes for CATSGAGTGGRNEQFF.

This clonotype has just a few counts. The chain has TRBV5-8 and TRBJ1-5, with 7 bases matching TRBD1. The CDR3 is made up of 14 amino acids. Germline loops: CDR1 SGHTS, CDR2 YDEGEE. Trimming at V came to 3 bases and at J to 2 bases, leaving 2 bases not matched to a gene. The CDR3 loop reads CASSSGQGNQPQHF. As DNA, the CDR3 is TGTGCCAGCAGCTCCGGACAGGGCAATCAGCCCCAGCATTTT.

Only one count was recorded for this clonotype. Its ends do not fully match the called genes, so a read error is possible. The V call is TRBV5-1, the J call TRBJ2-5; perhaps TRBD1 as D (6 bases). From germline, CDR1 is SGHRS and CDR2 YFSETQ. The CDR3 is 15 residues long. CDR3 sequence reads: CASSLDPQGEEIQYF. DNA for the CDR3: TGCGCCAGCAGCTTGGACCCACAGGGAGAAGAGATCCAGTACTTC. Full variable domain (remainder filled in from reference TRBV5-1 and TRBJ2-5): KAGVTQTPRYLIKTRGQQVTLSCSPISGHRSVSWYQQTPGQGLQFLFEYFSETQRNKGNFPGRFSGRQFSNSRSEMNVSTLELGDSALYLCASSLDPQGEEIQYFGPGTRLLVL.

This chain uses TRBV2 with TRBJ2-2, with D tentatively TRBD1 (5 bases). The CDR3 contains 13 residues. The V end lost 2 bases, the J end lost 5 bases, and 6 bases lay between the germline ends. Germline CDR1 SNHLY, CDR2 FYNNEI. The CDR3 sequence: CASSESGTGELFF. The DNA for the CDR3 is TGTGCCAGCAGTGAATCAGGGACCGGGGAGCTGTTTTTT.

Note on this clonotype: Germline and junction disagree at one end, which may indicate a read error. V and J are TRBV29-1 and TRBJ2-3, with TRBD2 as a possible D gene (7 bases). The CDR3 is 18 residues long. Germline CDR1 and CDR2: SQVTM and ANQGSEA. The CDR3 bases are TGCAGCGTTGAACGGGTTAAGGGTATGACGGGGGGCACAGGTACGCAGTATTTT. Amino acids: CSVERVKGMTGGTGTQYF.

This clonotype was seen more than once but under ten times. J is TRBJ1-2 and V is TRBV6-1; D uncertain. This CDR3 comprises 14 residues. Germline CDR1 and CDR2: MNHNS and SASEGT. V dropped 1 base and J dropped 2 bases, with 8 bases sitting between them. This CDR3 is CASSEGTANYGYTF. The DNA for the CDR3 is TGTGCCAGCAGTGAAGGGACTGCAAACTATGGCTACACCTTC.

The chain links TRBV6-2 or TRBV6-3 to TRBJ2-4; tentatively, D is TRBD1 (6 bases). The CDR3 sequence is 16 residues long. In germline, CDR1 is MNHEY, CDR2 SVGEGT. With 0 bases removed from V and 5 bases from J, the gap between germline ends came to 14 bases. The CDR3 DNA is TGTGCCAGCAGTTACTCGATAACAGGGTTGGAAAACATTCAGTACTTC. Protein product: CASSYSITGLENIQYF.

This clonotype was recorded a few times. The J gene is TRBJ2-5, the V gene TRBV20-1, with D unresolved. Germline V CDR1 and CDR2: DFQATT, SNEGSKA (reference sequence). Trimming removed 3 bases at V and 1 base at J, with 15 bases between. The CDR3 is made up of 15 amino acids. DNA for the CDR3: TGCAGTGCTAGCAGAGCTTTTCCGATCCAAGAGACCCAGTACTTC. It specifies CSASRAFPIQETQYF.

On this clonotype: At one end the junction does not follow the germline gene, possibly because of a read error. The rearrangement uses TRBV6-6 and TRBJ1-2, with D tentatively TRBD1 (6 bases). Germline lookup yields CDR1 MNHNY and CDR2 SVGAGI (reference sequence). The CDR3 is made up of 15 amino acids. CDR3 loop: CAGSYSRGANYGYTF. The CDR3 coding sequence is TGTGCCGGCAGTTACTCCAGGGGAGCTAACTATGGCTACACCTTC.

J is TRBJ2-4 and V is TRBV20-1; 9 bases are a match to TRBD1. The CDR3 has 17 residues. The germline V gene has CDR1 DFQATT and CDR2 SNEGSKA (reference sequence). V was pared by 3 bases and J by 2 bases, with 11 bases of the junction left unmatched. In DNA, the CDR3 is TGCAGTGCTAGTCGATTGACAGGGGGAGCATCCAAAAACATTCAGTACTTC. As protein: CSASRLTGGASKNIQYF.

The rearrangement uses TRBV7-2 and TRBJ2-7, with TRBD1 matching 8 bases. Trimming cost V 5 bases and J 4 bases; bases outside gene matches: 13. The CDR3 totals 16 residues. Per germline, CDR1 SGHTA and CDR2 FQGNSA. The CDR3 loop is CASSPQGGGGTYEQYF. As DNA, the CDR3 is TGTGCCAGCAGCCCACAGGGGGGTGGGGGGACTTACGAGCAGTACTTC.

Only a few counts were recorded for this clonotype. J is TRBJ2-7 and V is TRBV20-1; D not resolved. Germline lookup yields CDR1 DFQATT and CDR2 SNEGSKA (reference sequence). Trimming cost V 6 bases and J 6 bases, with 12 bases left between them. This CDR3 contains 11 residues. The CDR3 DNA is TGCAGTGCCGCGCAGTCGTCCGAGCAGTACTTC. This codes for CSAAQSSEQYF.

At least ten counts were recorded for this clonotype. The gene calls are TRBV27 and TRBJ2-7, with TRBD2 identical over 13 bases. Germline V gene data show CDR1 as MNHEY and CDR2 as SMNVEV (reference sequence). The CDR3 runs to 15 residues. Trimming cost V 6 bases and J 1 base; bases outside gene matches: 3. The DNA for the CDR3 is TGTGCCAGCAGGCCGGGACTAGCGGGGTCCTACGAGCAGTACTTC. Its translation is CASRPGLAGSYEQYF.

This sequence joins TRBV4-1 and TRBJ1-5; tentative D call: TRBD1 (5 bases). The CDR3 sequence is 15 residues long. With 3 bases removed from V and 6 bases from J, the gap between germline ends came to 15 bases. The germline V gene has CDR1 MGHRA and CDR2 YSYEKL. CDR3 coding DNA: TGCGCCAGCAGCCATCTCGGGGGGATGGGTCAGCCCCAGCATTTT. Amino acid sequence: CASSHLGGMGQPQHF.